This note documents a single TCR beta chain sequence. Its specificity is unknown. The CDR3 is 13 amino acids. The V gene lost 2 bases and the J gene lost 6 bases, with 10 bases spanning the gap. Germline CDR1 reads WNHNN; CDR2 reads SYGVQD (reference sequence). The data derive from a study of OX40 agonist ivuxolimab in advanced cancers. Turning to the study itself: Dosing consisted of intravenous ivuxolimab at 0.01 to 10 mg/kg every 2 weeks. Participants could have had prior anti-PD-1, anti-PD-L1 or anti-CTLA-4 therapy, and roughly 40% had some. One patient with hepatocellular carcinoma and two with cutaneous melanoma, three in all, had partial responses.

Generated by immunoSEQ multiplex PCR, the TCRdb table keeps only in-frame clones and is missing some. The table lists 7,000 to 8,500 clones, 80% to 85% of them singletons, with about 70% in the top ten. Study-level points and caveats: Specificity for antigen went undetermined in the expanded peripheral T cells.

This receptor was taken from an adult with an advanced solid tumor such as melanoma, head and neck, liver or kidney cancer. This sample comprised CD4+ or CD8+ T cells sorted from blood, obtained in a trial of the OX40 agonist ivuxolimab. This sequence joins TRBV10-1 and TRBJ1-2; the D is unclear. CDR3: CASSEHRRDGYTF. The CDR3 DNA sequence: TGCGCCAGCAGTGAGCACAGACGGGATGGCTACACCTTC.